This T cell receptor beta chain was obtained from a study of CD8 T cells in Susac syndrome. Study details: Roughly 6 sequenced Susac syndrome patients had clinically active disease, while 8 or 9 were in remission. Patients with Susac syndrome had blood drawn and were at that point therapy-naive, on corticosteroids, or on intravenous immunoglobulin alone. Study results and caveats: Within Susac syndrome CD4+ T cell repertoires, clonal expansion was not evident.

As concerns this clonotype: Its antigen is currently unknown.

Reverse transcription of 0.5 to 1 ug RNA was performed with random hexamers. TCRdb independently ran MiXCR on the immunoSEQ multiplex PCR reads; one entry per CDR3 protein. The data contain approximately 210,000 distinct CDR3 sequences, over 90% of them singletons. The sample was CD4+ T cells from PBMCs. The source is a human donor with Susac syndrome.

Written as DNA, the CDR3 is TGTGCCAGCACCCGTTCTAGGACTAGCGCCGGGGAGCTGTTTTTT. Its translation: CASTRSRTSAGELFF. The rearrangement links TRBV7-2 to TRBJ2-2, with TRBD2 matching over 9 bases. This CDR3 comprises 15 residues. V gave up 7 bases and J gave up 6 bases; unmatched junction bases: 9. Per germline, CDR1 SGHTA and CDR2 FQGNSA.